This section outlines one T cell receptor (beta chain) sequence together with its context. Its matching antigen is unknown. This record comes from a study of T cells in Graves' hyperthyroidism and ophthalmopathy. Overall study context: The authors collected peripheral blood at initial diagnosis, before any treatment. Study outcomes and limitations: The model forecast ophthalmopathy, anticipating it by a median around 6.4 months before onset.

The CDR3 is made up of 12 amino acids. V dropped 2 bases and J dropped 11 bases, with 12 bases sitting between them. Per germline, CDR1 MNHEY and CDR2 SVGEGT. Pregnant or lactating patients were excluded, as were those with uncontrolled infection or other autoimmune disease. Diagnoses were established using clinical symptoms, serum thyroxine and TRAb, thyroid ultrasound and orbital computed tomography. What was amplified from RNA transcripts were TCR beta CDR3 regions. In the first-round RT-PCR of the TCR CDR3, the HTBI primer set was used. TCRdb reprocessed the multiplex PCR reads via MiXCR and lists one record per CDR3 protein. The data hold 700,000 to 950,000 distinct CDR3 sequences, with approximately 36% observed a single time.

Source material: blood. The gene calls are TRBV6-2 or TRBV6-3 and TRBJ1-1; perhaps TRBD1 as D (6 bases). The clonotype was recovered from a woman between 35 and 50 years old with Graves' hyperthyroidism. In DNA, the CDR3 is TGTGCCAGCAGTTACGGGGGGCAGGCCGCTTTCTTT. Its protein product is CASSYGGQAAFF.